The entry below describes one T cell receptor (beta chain). Compared with germline, one end of the junction differs, possibly owing to a read error. The entry originates in a study of blood T cell repertoires in COVID-19. At the level of the study: T cells, B-cell-depleted T cells, or PBMCs provided the cDNA or gDNA that served as material.

Germline CDR1 is ENHRY and CDR2 is SYGVKD. This CDR3 is built from 15 residues. In the original analysis: Estimation of nucleated cell counts relied on the amplification of reference gene primers. Clones were read by immunoSEQ multiplex PCR, and TCRdb kept only the in-frame ones, dropping some. The V and J calls and clone size were taken over from that table, and D and trimming were inferred from the DNA. The sample includes around 200,000 clones, around nine tenths seen only once; the top ten take roughly 3%. The clonotype originates from a man between 65 and 80 years old with acute or convalescent COVID-19. Material for sequencing was peripheral blood. The V and J genes are TRBV10-3 and TRBJ2-4; possibly TRBD1 for D (6 bases). The CDR3 sequence: CATSESRDILNIQYF. In DNA, the CDR3 is TGTGCCACCAGTGAGTCCCGGGACATACTAAACATTCAGTACTTC.